This T cell receptor (beta chain) was retrieved from a study of cytomegalovirus exposure and HLA in healthy donors. The overall study: Later analysis reported that the 130 or so validation repertoires shared the platform of the 500 to 750 first-cohort repertoires.

Data came from immunoSEQ multiplex PCR; TCRdb stores just in-frame clones and leaves some out. The sample has some 140,000 clones, around 80% seen once. With respect to this clone: The antigen remains undetermined.

General observations from the study: The majority of TCR sequences were rare, yet some public TCRs appeared in many donors. In the 120 or so validation repertoires, approximately 94% of cluster scores exceeded 0, per a later analysis.

The donors were part of the validation cohort of more than 90 subjects. That cohort was separate from the first cohort, which comprised about 670 subjects. This receptor was taken from a young man in good health and CMV-seropositive. Sequenced sample: PBMCs.

DNA of the CDR3: TGTGCCAGCAGCGTCAGCGGGACACCTGGAAACACCATATATTTT. Protein: CASSVSGTPGNTIYF. This chain links TRBV9 with TRBJ1-3, with D possibly TRBD1 on 6 matching bases. V gave up 2 bases and J gave up 2 bases, with 11 bases separating them. Germline CDR1 SGDLS, CDR2 YYNGEE. The CDR3 loop spans 15 amino acids.